The present entry profiles one T cell receptor beta chain with its context. Germline assignment: CDR1 SEHNR and CDR2 FQNEAQ (reference sequence). This CDR3 is built from 15 residues. Trimming took 5 bases from V and 6 from J; bases not matched to a gene: 8. The data are from a study of shared T cell receptors in the human thymus. Here immunoSEQ multiplex PCR was the method, and the copy in TCRdb shows in-frame clones only, minus some. Here the sample spans about 610,000 clones, approximately 87% being singletons. The data were also submitted as part of a second study, on human thymus T cells.

The sequence came from a boy younger than two with a congenital heart defect. The specimen sequenced was thymocytes. The chain is built from TRBV7-9 and TRBJ2-1, with TRBD1 identical over 9 bases. The CDR3 spells CASSQDRGFGNEQFF. CDR3 in DNA: TGTGCCAGCAGCCAAGACAGGGGGTTCGGCAATGAGCAGTTCTTC.